This entry concerns a single TCR beta chain. This CDR3 is built from 11 residues. The V gene's germline CDR1 is SQVTM and CDR2 ANQGSEA. V was pared by 4 bases and J by 7 bases, with 3 bases of the junction left unmatched. The entry originates in a study of blood T cell repertoires in COVID-19. Whole-study context: Sources were T cells, B-cell-depleted T cells, or PBMCs; the material itself was cDNA or gDNA.

As originally analysed: It was from reference gene primer amplification that nucleated cell counts were estimated. Sequencing used immunoSEQ multiplex PCR; TCRdb keeps in-frame clones, though not all of them. That table is the source of V, J and clone size, and D and trimming were worked out from the DNA. The data show 200,000 to 300,000 clones, about 87% seen once. Recruitment covered about two dozen US areas and drew participants whose ages spanned about 18 to 95 years. The study assigned cohorts using participant-reported clinical history. This sequence originates from a man aged 50-59 years who had been exposed to COVID-19. Sample: PBMCs or T cells enriched from blood (not recorded which). The chain recombines TRBV29-1 with TRBJ1-1; 7 bases map to TRBD1. In DNA, the CDR3 is TGCAGCGTTGTGGGGACAGTTGAAGCTTTCTTT. Translated: CSVVGTVEAFF.